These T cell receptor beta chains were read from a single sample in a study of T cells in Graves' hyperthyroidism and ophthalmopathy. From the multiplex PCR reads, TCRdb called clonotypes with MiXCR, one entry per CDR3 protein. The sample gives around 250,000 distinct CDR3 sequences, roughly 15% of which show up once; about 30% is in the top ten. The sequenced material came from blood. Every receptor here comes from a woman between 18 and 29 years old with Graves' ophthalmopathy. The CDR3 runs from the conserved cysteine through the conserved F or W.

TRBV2,CASRDTGLRDTQYF
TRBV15,CATTLNRVGEQYF
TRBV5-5,CASSLREGFYGYTF
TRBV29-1,CSVGGTGTSGASSYNEQLF
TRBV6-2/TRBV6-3,CASSFRATNQPQHF
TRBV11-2,CASSLGRGPLYYGYTF
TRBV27,CASSPSSGRGRNEQFF
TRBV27,CASSLYTSGGSTDTQYF
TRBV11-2,CASSFGPKGYNEQFF
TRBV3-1,CASSQAVMNTEAFF
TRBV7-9,CASSIFGSGTYNEQFF
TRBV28,CASNPTVRTSGGAGYNEQFF
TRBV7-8,CASSSPPGTGGAGTEKLFF
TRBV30,CAWVSRVMNTEAFF
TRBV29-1,CSVEVSGLAGAPLTDTQYF
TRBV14,CASSQVINTEAFF
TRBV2,CASSEETGTGGEQFF
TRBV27,CASSLGVPGQGWNEQFF
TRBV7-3,CASSPTGTLTDTQYF
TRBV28,CASRYHPGQAQYEQYF
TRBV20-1,CSVQRGRDNEQFF
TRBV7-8,CASTARGGIVSYEQYF
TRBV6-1,CASSLHSNQPQHF
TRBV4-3,CASSQDGQGGAEAFF
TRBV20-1,CSAPSGDSGRAPNIQYF
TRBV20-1,CSANRGTGIYEQYF
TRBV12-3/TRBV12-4,CASSPRLLTGPNTEAFF
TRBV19,CASSIQGAYEQYF
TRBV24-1,CATSDFSGYTQYF
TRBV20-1,CSASRAGRKHTEAFF
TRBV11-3,CASRLTSGAKNIQYF
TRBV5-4,CASSSAATGYGYTF
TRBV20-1,CSARETGGLNEQFF
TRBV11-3,CASSLIEGKGKSTEAFF
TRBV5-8,CASSLPLGREETQYF
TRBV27,CASSPVTRVEQFF
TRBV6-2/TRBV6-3,CASSYEATHFGETQYF
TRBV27,CASSRGTGSPGANVLTF
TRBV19,CASSTGTLTDTQYF
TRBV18,CASSRSHLAGGPPQETQYF
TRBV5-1,CASSTGQGSYGYTF
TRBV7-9,CASSFVTGFRQDTQYF
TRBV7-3,CASSLSSYNEQFF
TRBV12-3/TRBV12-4,CASSSEGTGGTGANVLTF
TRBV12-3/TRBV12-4,CARRGQTTFNYGYTF
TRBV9,CASSVGLAGDGNEQFF
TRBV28,CASSFRDSTYEQYF
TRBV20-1,CGALRDGNSPLHF
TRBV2,CATGSYEQYF
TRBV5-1,CASSPPGLAGYNEQFF
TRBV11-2,CASSPRTSGSGNEQFF
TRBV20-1,CSARDQASGRAGNEQFF
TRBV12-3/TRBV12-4,CASSPAPGLESHTQYF